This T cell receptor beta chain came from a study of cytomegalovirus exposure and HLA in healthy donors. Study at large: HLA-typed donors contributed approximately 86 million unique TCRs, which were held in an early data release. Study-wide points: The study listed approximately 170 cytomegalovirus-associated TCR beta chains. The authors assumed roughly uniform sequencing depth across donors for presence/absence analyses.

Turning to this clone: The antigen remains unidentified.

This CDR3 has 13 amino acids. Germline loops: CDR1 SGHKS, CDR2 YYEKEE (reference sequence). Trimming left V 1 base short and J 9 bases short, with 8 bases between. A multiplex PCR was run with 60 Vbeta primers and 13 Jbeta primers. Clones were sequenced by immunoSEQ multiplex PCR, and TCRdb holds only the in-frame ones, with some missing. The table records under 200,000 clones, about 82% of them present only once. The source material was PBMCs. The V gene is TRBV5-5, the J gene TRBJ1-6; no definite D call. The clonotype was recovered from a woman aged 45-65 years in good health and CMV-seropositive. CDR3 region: CASSLYTASPLHF. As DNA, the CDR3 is TGTGCCAGCAGCTTGTACACCGCTTCACCCCTCCACTTT.